This TCR beta chain derives from a study of OX40 agonist ivuxolimab in advanced cancers. The method was immunoSEQ multiplex PCR; TCRdb's version includes in-frame clones alone and lacks a portion of them. The table includes roughly 75,000 clones, 93% detected once. Germline CDR1 reads MNHEY; CDR2 reads SMNVEV (reference sequence). Losses at the gene ends were 5 bases for V and 6 bases for J; bases not matched to a gene: 6. The CDR3 loop spans 15 amino acids. This TCR came from an adult with an advanced solid tumor such as melanoma, head and neck, liver or kidney cancer. The chain employs TRBV27 and TRBJ2-1, with TRBD2 matching 11 bases. The sample here was CD4+ or CD8+ T cells sorted from blood, taken in a trial of the OX40 agonist ivuxolimab. CDR3 loop: CASSPGTSGFNEQFF. In DNA, the CDR3 is TGTGCCAGCAGTCCCGGGACTAGCGGTTTCAATGAGCAGTTCTTC.